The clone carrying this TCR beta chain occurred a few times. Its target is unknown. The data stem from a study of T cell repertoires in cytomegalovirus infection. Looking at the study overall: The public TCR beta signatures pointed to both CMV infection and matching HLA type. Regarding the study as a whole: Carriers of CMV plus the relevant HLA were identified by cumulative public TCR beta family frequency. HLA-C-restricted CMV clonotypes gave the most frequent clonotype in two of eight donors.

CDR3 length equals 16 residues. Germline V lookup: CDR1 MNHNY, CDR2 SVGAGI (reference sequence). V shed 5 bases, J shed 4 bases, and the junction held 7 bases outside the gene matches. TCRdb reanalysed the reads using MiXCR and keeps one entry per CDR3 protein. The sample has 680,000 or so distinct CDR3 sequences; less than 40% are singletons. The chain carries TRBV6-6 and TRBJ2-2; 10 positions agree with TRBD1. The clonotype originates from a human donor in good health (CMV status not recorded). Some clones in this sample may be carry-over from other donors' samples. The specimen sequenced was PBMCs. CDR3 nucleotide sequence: TGTGCCAGCAGTGATTGGGACAGGGGCGGCACCGGGGAGCTGTTTTTT. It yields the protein CASSDWDRGGTGELFF.